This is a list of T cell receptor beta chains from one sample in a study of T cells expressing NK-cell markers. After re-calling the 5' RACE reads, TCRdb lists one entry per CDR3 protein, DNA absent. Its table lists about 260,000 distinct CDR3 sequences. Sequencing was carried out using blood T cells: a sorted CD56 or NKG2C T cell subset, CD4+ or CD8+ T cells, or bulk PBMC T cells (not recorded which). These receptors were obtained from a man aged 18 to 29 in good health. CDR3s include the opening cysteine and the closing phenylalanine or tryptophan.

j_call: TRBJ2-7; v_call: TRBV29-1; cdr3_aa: CSVTTSWGYEQYF
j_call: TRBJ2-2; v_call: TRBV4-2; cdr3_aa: CASSPTRGGRSRTGSYTGELFF
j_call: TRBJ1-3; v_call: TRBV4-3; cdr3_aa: CASSQEAVATGNTIYF
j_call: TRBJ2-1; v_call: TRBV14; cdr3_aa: CASSRSVGNEQFF
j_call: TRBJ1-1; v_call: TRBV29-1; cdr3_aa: CSGINRDTTEAFF
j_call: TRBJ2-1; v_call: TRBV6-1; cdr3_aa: CASSEVGRGSQFF
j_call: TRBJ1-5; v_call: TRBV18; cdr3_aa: CASSPRGKADQPQHF
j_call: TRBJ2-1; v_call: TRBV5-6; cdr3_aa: CASSLEPGTYNEQFF
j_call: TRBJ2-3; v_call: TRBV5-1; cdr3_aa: CATSGQGAGTDTQYF
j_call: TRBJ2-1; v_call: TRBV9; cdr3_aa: CASSPGVAGGNEQFF
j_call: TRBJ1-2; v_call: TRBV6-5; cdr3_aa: CASSPRQENYGYTF
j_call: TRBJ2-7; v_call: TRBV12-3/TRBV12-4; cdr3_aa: CASRQHSSTYEQYF
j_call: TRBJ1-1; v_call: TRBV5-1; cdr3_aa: CASSPHETGDGAFF
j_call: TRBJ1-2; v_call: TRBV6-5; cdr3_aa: CASSYLDRLGYTF
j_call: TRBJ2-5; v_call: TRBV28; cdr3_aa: CASSGLDAETQYF
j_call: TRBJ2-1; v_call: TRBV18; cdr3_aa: CASSPVRQSYNEQFF
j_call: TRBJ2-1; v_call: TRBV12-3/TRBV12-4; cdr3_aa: CASIIGTSGYNEQFF
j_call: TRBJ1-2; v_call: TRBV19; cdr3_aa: CASSIPGTVYGYTF
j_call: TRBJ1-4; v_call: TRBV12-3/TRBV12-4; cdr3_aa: CASSFVGSTTNEKLFF
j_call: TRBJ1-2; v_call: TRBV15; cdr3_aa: CATSRRTGDGLLTF
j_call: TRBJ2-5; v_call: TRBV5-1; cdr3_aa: CASRGTSGRATQETQYF
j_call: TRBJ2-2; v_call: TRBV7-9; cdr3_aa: CASSVTGTGILANTGELFF
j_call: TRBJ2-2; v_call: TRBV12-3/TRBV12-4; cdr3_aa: CASSLAPGALLTGELFF
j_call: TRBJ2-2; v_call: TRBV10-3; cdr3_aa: CAITPGVGTGELFF
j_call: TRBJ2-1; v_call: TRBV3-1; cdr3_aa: CASSLGPSGNRQDEQFF
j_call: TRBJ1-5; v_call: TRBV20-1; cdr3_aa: CSAPGQHNQPQHF
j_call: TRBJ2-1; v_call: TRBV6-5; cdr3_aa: CASMGAYNEQFF
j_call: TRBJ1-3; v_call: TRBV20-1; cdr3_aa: CSARDLTVSSGNTIYF
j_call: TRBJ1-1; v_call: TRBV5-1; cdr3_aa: CATNRGTENTEAFF
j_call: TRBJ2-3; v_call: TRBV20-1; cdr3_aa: CSAFQVIPSGSLGTDTQYF
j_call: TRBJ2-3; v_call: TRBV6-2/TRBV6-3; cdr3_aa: CASRIEGFVDTQYF
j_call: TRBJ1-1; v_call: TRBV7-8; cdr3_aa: CASILGGNTEAFF
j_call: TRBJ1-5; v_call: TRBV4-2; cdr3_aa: CASSQGQAREGNQPQHF
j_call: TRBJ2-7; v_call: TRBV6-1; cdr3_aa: CASRKTRDRGPYEQYF
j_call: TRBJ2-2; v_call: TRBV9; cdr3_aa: CASSVEAGGSTGELFF
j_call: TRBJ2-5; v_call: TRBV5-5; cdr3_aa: CASSPSSRTFQETQYF
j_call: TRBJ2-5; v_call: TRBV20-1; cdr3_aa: CSAGKTASLETQYF
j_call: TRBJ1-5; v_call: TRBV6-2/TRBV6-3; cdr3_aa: CASNVGPREAQPQHF
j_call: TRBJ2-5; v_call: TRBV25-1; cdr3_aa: CASTEWGRGETQYF
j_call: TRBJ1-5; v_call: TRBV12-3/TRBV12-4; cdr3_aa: CASSSIDRGPQHF
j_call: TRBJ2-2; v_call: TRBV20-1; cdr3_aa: CSAPRTSPGWYTGELFF
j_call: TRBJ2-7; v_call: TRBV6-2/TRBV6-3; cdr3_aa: CASRGKTGGPTSYEQYF
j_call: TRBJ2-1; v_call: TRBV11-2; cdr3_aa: CASSSGLAVSYNEQFF
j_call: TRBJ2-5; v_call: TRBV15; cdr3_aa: CATSRGSLETQYF
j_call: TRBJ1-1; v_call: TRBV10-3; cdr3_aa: CATQEGGRDEAFF